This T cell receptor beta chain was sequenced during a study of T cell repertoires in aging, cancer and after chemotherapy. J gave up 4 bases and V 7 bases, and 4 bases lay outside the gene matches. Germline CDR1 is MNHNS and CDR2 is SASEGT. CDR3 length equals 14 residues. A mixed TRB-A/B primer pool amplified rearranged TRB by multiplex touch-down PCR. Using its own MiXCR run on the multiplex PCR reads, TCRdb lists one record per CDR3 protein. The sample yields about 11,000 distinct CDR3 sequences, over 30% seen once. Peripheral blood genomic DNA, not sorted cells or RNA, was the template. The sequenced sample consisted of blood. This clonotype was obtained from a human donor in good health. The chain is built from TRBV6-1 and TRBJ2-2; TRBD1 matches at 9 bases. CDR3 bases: TGTGCCAGCAAGGACAGGGGCGTCACCGGGGAGCTGTTTTTT. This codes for CASKDRGVTGELFF.